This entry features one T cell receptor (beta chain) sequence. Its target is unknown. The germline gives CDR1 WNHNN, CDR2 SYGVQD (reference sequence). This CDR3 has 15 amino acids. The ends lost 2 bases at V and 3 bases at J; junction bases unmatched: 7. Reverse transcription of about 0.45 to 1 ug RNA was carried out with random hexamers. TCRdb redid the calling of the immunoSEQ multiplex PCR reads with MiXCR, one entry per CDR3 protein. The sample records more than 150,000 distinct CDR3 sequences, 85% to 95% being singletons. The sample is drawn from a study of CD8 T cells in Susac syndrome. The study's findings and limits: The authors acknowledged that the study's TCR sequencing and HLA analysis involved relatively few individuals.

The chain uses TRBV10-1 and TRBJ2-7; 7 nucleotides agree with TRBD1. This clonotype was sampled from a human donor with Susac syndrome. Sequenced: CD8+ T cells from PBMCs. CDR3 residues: CASSEMQGEFYEQYF. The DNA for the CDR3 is TGCGCCAGCAGTGAGATGCAGGGGGAATTCTACGAGCAGTACTTC.